Listed below are T cell receptor beta chains from one sample, sequenced in a study of tumor and adjacent non-tumor tissue in lung cancer. TCRdb analysed the multiplex PCR reads with MiXCR anew, one entry per CDR3 protein. The sample has around 70,000 distinct CDR3 sequences, around 73% seen once. Sequencing input: lung tumor tissue. These TCRs come from a man in his fifties or sixties with non-small cell lung cancer. Both conserved end residues are part of each CDR3. Fields, in order: CDR3 DNA, CDR3 protein, D gene, J gene, clone size, V gene. D genes are given only for firm matches. Where a row states a size, it is once, few, many or the class of an expanded clone; other rows omit it.

DNA: TGTACCAGTAGCTCCGGGCTAGCAGATAGCACAGATACGCACTATTTT; CDR3: CTSSSGLADSTDTHYF; D: .; J: TRBJ2-3; size: .; V: TRBV11-3
DNA: TGTGCCAGGAGTCTCCGGGAACAAGAGACCCAGTACTTC; CDR3: CARSLREQETQYF; D: .; J: TRBJ2-5; size: few; V: TRBV11-3
DNA: TGTGCCGACAGCTTAGTTGGTAGCGGGCTTTACAATGAGCAGTTCTTC; CDR3: CADSLVGSGLYNEQFF; D: TRBD2; J: TRBJ2-1; size: .; V: TRBV13
DNA: TGCAGCGTTGATAAACACAGACAAGAGGCCCAGTACTTC; CDR3: CSVDKHRQEAQYF; D: .; J: TRBJ2-5; size: .; V: TRBV29-1
DNA: TGCAGTGCCCCTGACAAGTCCTACGAGCAGTACTTC; CDR3: CSAPDKSYEQYF; D: .; J: TRBJ2-7; size: .; V: TRBV20-1
DNA: TGTGCTAACAGTGGGACTAGCGGGAACATACCCGGGGTGCTGTTTTTT; CDR3: CANSGTSGNIPGVLFF; D: TRBD2; J: TRBJ2-2; size: .; V: TRBV6-1
DNA: TGTGCCAGCAGGCTAGCGGGGATCACAGATACGCAGTATTTT; CDR3: CASRLAGITDTQYF; D: TRBD2; J: TRBJ2-3; size: .; V: TRBV28
DNA: TGTGCCAGCAGTGGGGACAATCCTGTCAACGAGCAGTACTTC; CDR3: CASSGDNPVNEQYF; D: .; J: TRBJ2-7; size: few; V: TRBV6-1
DNA: TGTGCCGGCAGGTCCGGGCTAGCAGATAGCACAGATACGCATTATTTT; CDR3: CAGRSGLADSTDTHYF; D: .; J: TRBJ2-3; size: .; V: TRBV11-3
DNA: TGTGCCAGCAGTTGGGCGGAGGGGGGATATAGCAATCGGCCCCAGCATTTT; CDR3: CASSWAEGGYSNRPQHF; D: .; J: TRBJ1-5; size: .; V: TRBV28
DNA: TGTGCCAGCAGTTTATCGGGGGCCACCGGGGAGCTGTTTTTT; CDR3: CASSLSGATGELFF; D: .; J: TRBJ2-2; size: .; V: TRBV28
DNA: TGTGCCAGCACCCGGACAGTTTCCTACGACCAGTACTTC; CDR3: CASTRTVSYDQYF; D: .; J: TRBJ2-7; size: .; V: TRBV6-2/TRBV6-3
DNA: TGTGCCAGCAGTTTTGGGCAGGGGGGCGACACCCAATACTTC; CDR3: CASSFGQGGDTQYF; D: .; J: TRBJ2-5; size: .; V: TRBV12-3/TRBV12-4
DNA: TGCTGCGTTGAAGAAGTGGGGGATGAGGATACGCAGTATTTT; CDR3: CCVEEVGDEDTQYF; D: .; J: TRBJ2-3; size: .; V: TRBV29-1
DNA: TGTGCCGGCAGTTACAGTCAGATTTCTTACAATGAGCAGTTCTTC; CDR3: CAGSYSQISYNEQFF; D: .; J: TRBJ2-1; size: .; V: TRBV6-5
DNA: TGTGCCAGCAGTGAGCTCCGACAGGGGTCCGGGGAGCTGTTTTTT; CDR3: CASSELRQGSGELFF; D: TRBD1; J: TRBJ2-2; size: many; V: TRBV6-1
DNA: TGCAGTGCCCCCGGCAAGGGGGCGTGTGGCACAGATATGCAGTATTTT; CDR3: CSAPGKGACGTDMQYF; D: TRBD1; J: TRBJ2-3; size: .; V: TRBV20-1
DNA: TGTGCCAGCAGTTGCCCCGCCGGGACAGGGGTCTACAATGAGCAGTTCTTC; CDR3: CASSCPAGTGVYNEQFF; D: TRBD1; J: TRBJ2-1; size: .; V: TRBV6-2/TRBV6-3
DNA: TGTGACAGCAGTTCAGCAGGGTATGGCTACACCTTC; CDR3: CDSSSAGYGYTF; D: .; J: TRBJ1-2; size: .; V: TRBV28
DNA: TGCAGTGTTAGAGATCCAGTCACGGGTGGCAGAGATACGCAGTATTTT; CDR3: CSVRDPVTGGRDTQYF; D: .; J: TRBJ2-3; size: .; V: TRBV20-1
DNA: TGTGCCAGCAGTCGGGACGGAAAAAACATTCAGTACTTC; CDR3: CASSRDGKNIQYF; D: .; J: TRBJ2-4; size: few; V: TRBV28
DNA: TGTGCCGGCAGCACGGGCCCCATGAACACCGAAGCTTTCTTT; CDR3: CAGSTGPMNTEAFF; D: .; J: TRBJ1-1; size: .; V: TRBV11-2
DNA: TGCAGTGCATCTTCCGGACTAGAGCATTCCTACGAGCAGTACTTC; CDR3: CSASSGLEHSYEQYF; D: TRBD2; J: TRBJ2-7; size: few; V: TRBV20-1
DNA: TGTGCCAGCAACCCGGGCGCTAGCTCTGGGGCCAACGTCCTGACTTTC; CDR3: CASNPGASSGANVLTF; D: .; J: TRBJ2-6; size: .; V: TRBV28
DNA: TGCAGCGTAAAGGACAGGGGATCGGCCATTGAAGCTTTCTTT; CDR3: CSVKDRGSAIEAFF; D: TRBD1; J: TRBJ1-1; size: few; V: TRBV29-1
DNA: TGTGCCAGCAGTAGCCTTACGCTCTACGAGCAGTACTTC; CDR3: CASSSLTLYEQYF; D: .; J: TRBJ2-7; size: .; V: TRBV6-1
DNA: TGTAGTGTTAGAAAGATGACCCCGGGGGTTTACAATGAGCAGTTCTTC; CDR3: CSVRKMTPGVYNEQFF; D: .; J: TRBJ2-1; size: .; V: TRBV20-1
DNA: TGTGCCAGCACAAGGCAGACTACTCGAAGGGTCCAGCTGAATGAGCAGTTCTTC; CDR3: CASTRQTTRRVQLNEQFF; D: .; J: TRBJ2-1; size: .; V: TRBV5-5
DNA: TGCAGCGTCCAATGGACAGTAACCCCTTACGACCAGTACTTC; CDR3: CSVQWTVTPYDQYF; D: .; J: TRBJ2-7; size: .; V: TRBV29-1
DNA: TGTGCCAGCAGTGAGTCCTACAGGGGCCATCAAGAGACCCAGTACTTC; CDR3: CASSESYRGHQETQYF; D: TRBD1; J: TRBJ2-5; size: .; V: TRBV6-1
DNA: TGCAGTGCGCCCCCGGGCAAATACAATGAGCAGTTCTTC; CDR3: CSAPPGKYNEQFF; D: .; J: TRBJ2-1; size: .; V: TRBV20-1
DNA: TGCGCCAGCGGCACGAATAGAGCCTACAATGAGCAGTTCTTC; CDR3: CASGTNRAYNEQFF; D: .; J: TRBJ2-1; size: .; V: TRBV7-8
DNA: TGTGCCAGAAGCCGGGACAGACTTTCACCCCTCCACTTT; CDR3: CARSRDRLSPLHF; D: TRBD1; J: TRBJ1-6; size: few; V: TRBV11-3
DNA: TGTAATGCTAGAGACCTCGGGACAGGGGATTACGAGCAGTACTTC; CDR3: CNARDLGTGDYEQYF; D: TRBD1; J: TRBJ2-7; size: .; V: TRBV20-1
DNA: TGTGCCAGCAGACTCGGACTAGCGGGAAACGGGCAATACTTC; CDR3: CASRLGLAGNGQYF; D: TRBD2; J: TRBJ2-7; size: .; V: TRBV6-5
DNA: TGTGCCAGAATTCCTCGGGACGGCTATGGTTACACCTTC; CDR3: CARIPRDGYGYTF; D: .; J: TRBJ1-2; size: .; V: TRBV12-3/TRBV12-4
DNA: TGTGCCAGCAGCGCCGCTGGGCTAGCCTACGAGAAGTACTTC; CDR3: CASSAAGLAYEKYF; D: .; J: TRBJ2-7; size: .; V: TRBV11-2
DNA: TGTGCCAGCAGTTTAACAAGGTTGTGCGAGCAGTACTTC; CDR3: CASSLTRLCEQYF; D: .; J: TRBJ2-7; size: .; V: TRBV6-5
DNA: TGCAGCCCCCGAAGGCAGGGTTCCTATAATGAGCACTTCTTC; CDR3: CSPRRQGSYNEHFF; D: .; J: TRBJ2-1; size: .; V: TRBV29-1
DNA: TGTGCCAGCAGTTTGACTCCGGACACCGGGGAGCTGTTTTTT; CDR3: CASSLTPDTGELFF; D: .; J: TRBJ2-2; size: .; V: TRBV12-3/TRBV12-4
DNA: TGCAGCGTTGATGGGCACCTAGCGAGCCAAGAGAGTCAGTACTTC; CDR3: CSVDGHLASQESQYF; D: .; J: TRBJ2-5; size: .; V: TRBV29-1
DNA: TGTGCCAGCAGTGAGCGGATAACCCAGTACTTC; CDR3: CASSERITQYF; D: .; J: TRBJ2-5; size: many; V: TRBV6-1
DNA: TGTGCCAACAGTTTTGGCACATTCTCCTACAATGGGCAGTTCTTC; CDR3: CANSFGTFSYNGQFF; D: .; J: TRBJ2-1; size: .; V: TRBV28
DNA: TGCAGTGCTAGAGAGCTCCTCGGTGAAAAACTATTTTTT; CDR3: CSARELLGEKLFF; D: .; J: TRBJ1-4; size: .; V: TRBV20-1
DNA: TGTGCCAGCAGCCGCTACGGCGGGATGGGCAACAATGAGCAGTTCTTC; CDR3: CASSRYGGMGNNEQFF; D: .; J: TRBJ2-1; size: .; V: TRBV14
DNA: TGCAATGCTAGACTAGCGGGAGATAGCAATGAGCACTTCTTC; CDR3: CNARLAGDSNEHFF; D: TRBD2; J: TRBJ2-1; size: .; V: TRBV20-1